This T cell receptor (beta chain) was found in a study of CXCR3-negative and CXCR3-positive naive CD8 T cells. Whole-study context: For each library, about 1.5 +/- 0.3 million TRB reads were obtained, 110 million to 150 million in total. Whole-study findings and limits: The TRBV-TRBJ usage of naive CXCR3-negative and CXCR3-positive cells was similar, but that of memory cells differed.

For this clonotype: Its antigen is unknown.

The method, 5' RACE with UMI labels, was used to prepare the TRB cDNA libraries. Reprocessing the 5' RACE reads, TCRdb reports a single entry for every CDR3 protein and omits DNA. The ten top clones account for around 10%, within a sample of about 43,000 distinct CDR3 sequences. Sequenced material: memory CD8+ T cells from blood. The sequence came from a human donor in good health. Some clones in this sample may be carry-over from other donors' samples.

CDR3 in amino acids: CASSARAYEQYF. The chain combines TRBV11-2 with TRBJ2-7; TCRdb selects TRBD1, and the lack of DNA leaves this call unchecked. The germline CDR1 and CDR2 sequences are SGHAT and FQNNGV. CDR3 size: 12 residues. Filled out from reference TRBV11-2 and TRBJ2-7, the complete variable domain reads EAGVAQSPRYKIIEKRQSVAFWCNPISGHATLYWYQQILGQGPKLLIQFQNNGVVDDSQLPKDRFSAERLKGVDSTLKIQPAKLEDSAVYLCASSARAYEQYFGPGTRLTVT.